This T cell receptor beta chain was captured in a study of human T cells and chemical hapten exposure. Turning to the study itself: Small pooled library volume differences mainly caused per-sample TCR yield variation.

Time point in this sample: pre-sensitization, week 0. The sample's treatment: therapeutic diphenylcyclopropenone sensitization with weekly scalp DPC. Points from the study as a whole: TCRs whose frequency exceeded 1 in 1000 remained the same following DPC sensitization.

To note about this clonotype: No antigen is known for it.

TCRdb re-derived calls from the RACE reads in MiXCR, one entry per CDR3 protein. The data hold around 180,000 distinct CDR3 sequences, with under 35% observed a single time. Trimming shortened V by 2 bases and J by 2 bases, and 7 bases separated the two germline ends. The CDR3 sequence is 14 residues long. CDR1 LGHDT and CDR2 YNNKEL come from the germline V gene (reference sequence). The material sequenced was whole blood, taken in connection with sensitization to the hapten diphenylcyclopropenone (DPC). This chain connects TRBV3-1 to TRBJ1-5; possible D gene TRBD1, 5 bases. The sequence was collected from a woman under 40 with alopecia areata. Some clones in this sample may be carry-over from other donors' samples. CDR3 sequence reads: CASSQWGGNQPQHF. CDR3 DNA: TGTGCCAGCAGCCAATGGGGGGGCAATCAGCCCCAGCATTTT.